The rows below give T cell receptor beta chains drawn from one sample of a study of blood T cell repertoires in COVID-19. The assay was immunoSEQ multiplex PCR, and TCRdb's table has in-frame clones only and misses some. The table lists some 250,000 clones, 70% to 85% of them singletons. Sequencing was done on a sample of peripheral blood. Source of these receptors: an elderly woman with acute or convalescent COVID-19. CDR3s include the opening cysteine and the closing phenylalanine or tryptophan. The D gene is left open where the match is weak. Rows may omit the clone size; those that give it use once, few, many or a size class.

clone_size,d_call,v_call,j_call,cdr3_aa,cdr3_nt
-,-,TRBV29-1,TRBJ2-2,CSANQGLELFF,TGCAGCGCAAATCAGGGGTTAGAGCTGTTTTTT
few,-,TRBV30,TRBJ2-3,CAWSVLAGVADTQYF,TGTGCCTGGAGTGTATTGGCAGGGGTGGCAGATACGCAGTATTTT
-,TRBD2,TRBV19,TRBJ2-5,CASSIGLAQETQYF,TGTGCCAGTAGTATCGGACTAGCCCAAGAGACCCAGTACTTC
once,TRBD1,TRBV5-1,TRBJ1-6,CASSLAGTGRSPLHF,TGCGCCAGCAGCTTGGCCGGGACAGGGAGATCACCCCTCCACTTT
-,TRBD1,TRBV6-6,TRBJ1-5,CASSPQGGSNQPQHF,TGTGCCAGCAGCCCGCAGGGGGGAAGCAATCAGCCCCAGCATTTT
few,-,TRBV3-1/TRBV3-2,TRBJ2-7,CASSQARDKRVQYF,TGTGCCAGCAGCCAAGCCAGGGACAAAAGGGTGCAGTACTTC
-,-,TRBV9,TRBJ2-7,CASSVDVGGPYEQYF,TGTGCCAGCAGCGTAGATGTGGGGGGGCCCTACGAGCAGTACTTC
-,TRBD2,TRBV4-3,TRBJ2-5,CASSQDRLAGGQETQYF,TGCGCCAGCAGCCAAGATAGGCTAGCGGGGGGGCAAGAGACCCAGTACTTC
-,-,TRBV6-6,TRBJ2-3,CASSPGQLRWHTQYF,TGTGCCAGCAGCCCTGGACAGTTAAGATGGCATACGCAGTATTTT
-,-,TRBV5-1,TRBJ1-1,CASSLALNPTHRRPNTEAFF,TGCGCCAGCAGCTTGGCCCTAAACCCGACACACCGCAGACCCAACACTGAAGCTTTCTTT
-,-,TRBV5-1,TRBJ2-1,CASSFGDMNNEQFF,TGCGCCAGCAGCTTCGGGGACATGAACAATGAGCAGTTCTTC